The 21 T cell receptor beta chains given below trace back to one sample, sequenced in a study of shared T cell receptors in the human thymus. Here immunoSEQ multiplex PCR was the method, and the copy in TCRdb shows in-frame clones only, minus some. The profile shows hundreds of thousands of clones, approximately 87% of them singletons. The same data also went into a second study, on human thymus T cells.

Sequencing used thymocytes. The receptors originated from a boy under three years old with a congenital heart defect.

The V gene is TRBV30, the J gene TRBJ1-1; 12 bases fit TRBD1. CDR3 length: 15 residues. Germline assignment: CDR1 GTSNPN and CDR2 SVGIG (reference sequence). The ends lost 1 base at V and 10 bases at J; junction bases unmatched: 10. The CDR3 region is CAWSASPGQGAGAFF. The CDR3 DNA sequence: TGTGCCTGGAGTGCTAGCCCGGGACAGGGGGCAGGAGCTTTCTTT.

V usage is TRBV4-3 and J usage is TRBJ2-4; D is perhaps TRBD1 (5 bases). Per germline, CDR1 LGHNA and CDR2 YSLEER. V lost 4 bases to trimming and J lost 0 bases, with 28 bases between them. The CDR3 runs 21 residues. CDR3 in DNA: TGCGCCAGCAGCCGGAATCCGAAGATGGTGGGGCTCCCGGTAGCCAAAAACATTCAGTACTTC. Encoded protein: CASSRNPKMVGLPVAKNIQYF.

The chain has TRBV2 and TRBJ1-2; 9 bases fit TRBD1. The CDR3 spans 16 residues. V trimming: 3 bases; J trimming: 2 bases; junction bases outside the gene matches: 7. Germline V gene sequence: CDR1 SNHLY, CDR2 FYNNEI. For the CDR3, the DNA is TGTGCCAGCAGTGATATTAGGGGACAGGGAAACTATGGCTACACCTTC. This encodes CASSDIRGQGNYGYTF.

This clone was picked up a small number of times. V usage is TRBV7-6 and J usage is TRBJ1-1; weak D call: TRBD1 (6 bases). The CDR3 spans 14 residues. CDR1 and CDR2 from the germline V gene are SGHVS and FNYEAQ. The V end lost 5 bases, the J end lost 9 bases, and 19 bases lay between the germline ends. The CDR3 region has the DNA TGTGCCAGCAGCCCAGAAGGGGGGGAGATGCAAGCTTTCTTT. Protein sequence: CASSPEGGEMQAFF. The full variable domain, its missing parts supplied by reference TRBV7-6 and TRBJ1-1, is GAGVSQSPRYKVTKRGQDVALRCDPISGHVSLYWYRQALGQGPEFLTYFNYEAQQDKSGLPNDRFSAERPEGSISTLTIQRTEQRDSAMYRCASSPEGGEMQAFFGQGTRLTVV.

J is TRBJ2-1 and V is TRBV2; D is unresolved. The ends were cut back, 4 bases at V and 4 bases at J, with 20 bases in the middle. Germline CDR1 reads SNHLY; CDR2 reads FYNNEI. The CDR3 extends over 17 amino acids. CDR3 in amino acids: CASSARGHSGPYNEQFF. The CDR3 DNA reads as TGTGCCAGCAGTGCCCGAGGCCACTCGGGTCCTTACAATGAGCAGTTCTTC.

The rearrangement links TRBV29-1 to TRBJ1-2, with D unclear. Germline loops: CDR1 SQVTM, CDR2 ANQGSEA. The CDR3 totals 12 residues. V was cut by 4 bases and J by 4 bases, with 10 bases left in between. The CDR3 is CSVASRSYGYTF. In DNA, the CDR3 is TGCAGCGTTGCGTCCAGGTCCTATGGCTACACCTTC.

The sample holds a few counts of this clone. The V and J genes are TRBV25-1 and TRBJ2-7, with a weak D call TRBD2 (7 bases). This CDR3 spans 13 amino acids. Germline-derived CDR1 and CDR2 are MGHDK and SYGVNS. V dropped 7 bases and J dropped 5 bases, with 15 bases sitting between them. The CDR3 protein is CASTHGGPNEQYF. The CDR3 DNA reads TGTGCCAGCACTCACGGGGGGCCAAACGAGCAGTACTTC.

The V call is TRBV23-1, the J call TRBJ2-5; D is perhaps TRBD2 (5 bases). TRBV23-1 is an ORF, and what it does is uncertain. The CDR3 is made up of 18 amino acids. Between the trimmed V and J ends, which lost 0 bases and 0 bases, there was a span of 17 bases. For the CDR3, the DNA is TGCGCCAGCAGTCAATCGGAGGATAAGAAGCCTTACCAAGAGACCCAGTACTTC. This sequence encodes CASSQSEDKKPYQETQYF.

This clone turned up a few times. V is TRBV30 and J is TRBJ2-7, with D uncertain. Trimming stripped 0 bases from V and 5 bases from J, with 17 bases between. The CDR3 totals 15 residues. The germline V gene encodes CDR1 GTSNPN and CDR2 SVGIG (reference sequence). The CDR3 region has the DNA TGTGCCTGGAGTGTACGTCCAGGTCGTTCTGACGAGCAGTACTTC. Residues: CAWSVRPGRSDEQYF.

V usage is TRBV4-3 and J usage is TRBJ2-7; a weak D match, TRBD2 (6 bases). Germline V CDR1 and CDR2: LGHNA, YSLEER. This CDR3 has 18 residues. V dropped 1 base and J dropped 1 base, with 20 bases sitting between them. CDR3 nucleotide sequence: TGCGCCAGCAGCCAAGGTCGCCCCCTAGCGCGGGAATCCTACGAGCAGTACTTC. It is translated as CASSQGRPLARESYEQYF.

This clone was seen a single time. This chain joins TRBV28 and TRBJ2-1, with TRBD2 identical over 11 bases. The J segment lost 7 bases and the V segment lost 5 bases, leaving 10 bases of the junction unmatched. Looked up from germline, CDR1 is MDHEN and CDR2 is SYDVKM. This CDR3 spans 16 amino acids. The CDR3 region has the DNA TGTGCCAGCAGTCCGGATAGCGGGGGGGCAGGAAATGAGCAGTTCTTC. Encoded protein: CASSPDSGGAGNEQFF. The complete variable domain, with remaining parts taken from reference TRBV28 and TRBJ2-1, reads DVKVTQSSRYLVKRTGEKVFLECVQDMDHENMFWYRQDPGLGLRLIYFSYDVKMKEKGDIPEGYSVSREKKERFSLILESASTNQTSMYLCASSPDSGGAGNEQFFGPGTRLTVL.

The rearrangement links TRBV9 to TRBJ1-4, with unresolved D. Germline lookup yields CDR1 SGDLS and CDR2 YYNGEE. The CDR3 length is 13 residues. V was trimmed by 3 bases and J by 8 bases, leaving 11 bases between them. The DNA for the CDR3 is TGTGCCAGCAGCGGAGGAGATCGGGAAAAACTGTTTTTT. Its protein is CASSGGDREKLFF.

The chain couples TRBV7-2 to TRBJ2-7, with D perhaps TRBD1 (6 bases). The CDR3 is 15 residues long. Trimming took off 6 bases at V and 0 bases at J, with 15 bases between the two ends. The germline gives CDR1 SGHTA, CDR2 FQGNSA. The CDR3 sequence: CASRLQGPSSYEQYF. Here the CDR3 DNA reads TGTGCCAGCAGACTACAGGGTCCCAGCTCCTACGAGCAGTACTTC.

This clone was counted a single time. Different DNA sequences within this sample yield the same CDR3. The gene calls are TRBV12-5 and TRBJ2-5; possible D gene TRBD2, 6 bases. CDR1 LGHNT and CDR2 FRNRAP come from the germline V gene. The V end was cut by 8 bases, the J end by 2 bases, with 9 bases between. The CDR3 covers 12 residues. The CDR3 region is CASRESQETQYF. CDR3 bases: TGTGCTAGTCGGGAGTCTCAAGAGACCCAGTACTTC.

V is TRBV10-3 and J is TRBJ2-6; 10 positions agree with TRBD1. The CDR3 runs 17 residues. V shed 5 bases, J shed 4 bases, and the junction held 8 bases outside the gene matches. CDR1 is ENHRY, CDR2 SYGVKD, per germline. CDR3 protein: CAISQRQGAGGANVLTF. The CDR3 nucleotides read TGTGCCATCAGTCAACGACAGGGGGCGGGGGGGGCCAACGTCCTGACTTTC.

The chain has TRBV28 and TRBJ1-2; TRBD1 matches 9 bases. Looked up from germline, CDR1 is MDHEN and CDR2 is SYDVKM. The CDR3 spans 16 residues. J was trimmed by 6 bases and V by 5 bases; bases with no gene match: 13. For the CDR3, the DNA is TGTGCCAGCAGTGCCGAAACTTATACAGGGGGCGATGGCTACACCTTC. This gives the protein CASSAETYTGGDGYTF.

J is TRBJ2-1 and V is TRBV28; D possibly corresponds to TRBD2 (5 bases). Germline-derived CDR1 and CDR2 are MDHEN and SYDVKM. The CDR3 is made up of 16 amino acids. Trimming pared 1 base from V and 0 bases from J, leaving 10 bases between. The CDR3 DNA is TGTGCCAGCAGTTTATTCCGGACTTCCTCCTACAATGAGCAGTTCTTC. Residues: CASSLFRTSSYNEQFF.

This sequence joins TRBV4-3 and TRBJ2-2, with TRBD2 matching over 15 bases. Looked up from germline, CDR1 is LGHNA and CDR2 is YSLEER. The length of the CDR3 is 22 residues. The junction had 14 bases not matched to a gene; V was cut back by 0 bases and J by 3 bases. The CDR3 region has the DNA TGCGCCAGCAGCCAAGAATTCGGAAGGACTAGCGGGGGGGTATCAGACACCGGGGAGCTGTTTTTT. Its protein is CASSQEFGRTSGGVSDTGELFF.

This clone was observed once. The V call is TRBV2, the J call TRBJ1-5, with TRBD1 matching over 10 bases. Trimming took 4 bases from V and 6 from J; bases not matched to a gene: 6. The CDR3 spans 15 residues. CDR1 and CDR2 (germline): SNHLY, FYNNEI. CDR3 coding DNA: TGTGCCAGCAGTGCTGACAGGGGGCACGCTCAGCCCCAGCATTTT. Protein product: CASSADRGHAQPQHF.

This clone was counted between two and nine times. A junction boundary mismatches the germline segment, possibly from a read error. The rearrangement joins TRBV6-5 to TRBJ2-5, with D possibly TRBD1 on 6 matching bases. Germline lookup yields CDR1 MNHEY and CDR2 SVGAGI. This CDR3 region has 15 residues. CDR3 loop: CASSDSRGPGETQYF. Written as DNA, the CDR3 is TGTGCCAGCAGTGACTCCAGGGGTCCTGGAGAGACCCAGTACTTC.

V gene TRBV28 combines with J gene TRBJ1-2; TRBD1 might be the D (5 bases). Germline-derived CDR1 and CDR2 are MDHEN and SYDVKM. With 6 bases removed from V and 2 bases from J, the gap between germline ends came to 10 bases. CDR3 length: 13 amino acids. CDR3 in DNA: TGTGCCAGCAGCGGTGACAGCAACTATGGCTACACCTTC. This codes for CASSGDSNYGYTF.